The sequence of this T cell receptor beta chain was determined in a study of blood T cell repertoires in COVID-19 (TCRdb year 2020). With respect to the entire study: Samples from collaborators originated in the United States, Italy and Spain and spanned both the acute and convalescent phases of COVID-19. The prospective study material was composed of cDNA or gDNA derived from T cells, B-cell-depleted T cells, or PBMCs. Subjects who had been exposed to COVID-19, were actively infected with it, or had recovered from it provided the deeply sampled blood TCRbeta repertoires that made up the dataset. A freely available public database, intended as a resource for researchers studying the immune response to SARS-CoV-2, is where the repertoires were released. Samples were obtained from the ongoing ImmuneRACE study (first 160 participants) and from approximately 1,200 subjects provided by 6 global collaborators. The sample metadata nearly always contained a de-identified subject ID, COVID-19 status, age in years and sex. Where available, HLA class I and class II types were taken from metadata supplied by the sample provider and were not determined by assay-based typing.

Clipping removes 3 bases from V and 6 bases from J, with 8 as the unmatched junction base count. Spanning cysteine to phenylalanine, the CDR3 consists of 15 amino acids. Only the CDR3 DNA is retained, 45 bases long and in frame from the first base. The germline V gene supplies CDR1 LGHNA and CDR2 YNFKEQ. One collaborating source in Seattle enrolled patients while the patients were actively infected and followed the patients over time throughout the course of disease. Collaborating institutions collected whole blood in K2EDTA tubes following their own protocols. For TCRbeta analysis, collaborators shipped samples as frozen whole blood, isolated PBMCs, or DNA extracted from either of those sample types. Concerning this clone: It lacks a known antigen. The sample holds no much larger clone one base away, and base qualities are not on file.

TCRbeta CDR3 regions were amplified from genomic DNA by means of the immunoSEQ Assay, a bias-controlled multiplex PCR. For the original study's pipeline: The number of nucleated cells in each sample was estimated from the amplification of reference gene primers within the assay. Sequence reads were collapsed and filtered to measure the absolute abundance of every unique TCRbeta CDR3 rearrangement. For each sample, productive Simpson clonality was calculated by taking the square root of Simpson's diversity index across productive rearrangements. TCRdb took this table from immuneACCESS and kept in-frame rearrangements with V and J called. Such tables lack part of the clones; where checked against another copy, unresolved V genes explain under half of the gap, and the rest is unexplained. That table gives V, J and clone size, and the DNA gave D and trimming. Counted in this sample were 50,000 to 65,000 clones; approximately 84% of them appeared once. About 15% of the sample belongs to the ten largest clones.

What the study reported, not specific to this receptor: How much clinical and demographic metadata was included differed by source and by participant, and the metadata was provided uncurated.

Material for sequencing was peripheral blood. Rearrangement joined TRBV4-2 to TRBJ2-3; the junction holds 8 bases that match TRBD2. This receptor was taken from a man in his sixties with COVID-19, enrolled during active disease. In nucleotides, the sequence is TGTGCCAGCAGCCAGACAAGCGGGGGAAGGGATACGCAGTATTTT. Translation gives CASSQTSGGRDTQYF.